This T cell receptor beta chain was observed in a study of blood T cell repertoires in COVID-19. Across the study: Samples came from the United States, Italy and Spain, spanning acute and convalescent COVID-19.

Repertoires were generated with immunoSEQ multiplex PCR, while TCRdb's copy carries only in-frame clones and drops some. The table records around 270,000 clones, roughly 88% of them present only once. In germline, CDR1 is SGHTA, CDR2 FQGNSA. The CDR3 is 13 residues long. Those enrolled, adults aged roughly 18 to 90 years, came from 24 US areas. Assignments of participants to cohorts depended upon their own reported clinical history. This chain joins TRBV7-2 and TRBJ2-7; 7 bases match TRBD1. The sequence was obtained from a woman aged 40 to 50 who had been exposed to COVID-19. Material: PBMCs or T cells enriched from blood (not recorded which). The CDR3 DNA is TGTGCCAGCAGTTTAGGGGGCTGGGACGAGCAGTACGTC. Its translation: CASSLGGWDEQYV.